This T cell receptor (beta chain) was captured by sequencing in a study of CD8+CD57+ T cells in acquired aplastic anemia. This CDR3 has 15 residues. From germline, CDR1 is ENHRY and CDR2 SYGVKD. A note on this clonotype: What it recognizes is unknown. The junction departs from germline at one end; a sequencing error may be responsible.

According to the study, genomic DNA was the template for TCR beta VDJ and CDR3 profiling. Via MiXCR, TCRdb re-called the reads, giving one row per CDR3 protein. Of hundreds of thousands of distinct CDR3 sequences listed, roughly 34% are singletons. The authors sequenced patients whose flow cytometry had shown CD8+CD57+ cell expansion. No therapy had been given to the patients at the time of blood sampling. General study findings and limits: The number of CD8+ CDR3 sequences shared by patients and controls was twenty-nine.

The origin of this receptor is a human donor with aplastic anemia. The rearrangement joins TRBV10-3 to TRBJ2-7, with D uncertain. Sequencing was done on a sample of sorted CD4+, CD8+, or CD8+CD57+ T cells (not recorded which) from PBMCs. CDR3 bases: TGTGCCAGCAGTTACTCGATTTGGCCGGACGATGAGCAGTACTTC. Amino acid sequence: CASSYSIWPDDEQYF.